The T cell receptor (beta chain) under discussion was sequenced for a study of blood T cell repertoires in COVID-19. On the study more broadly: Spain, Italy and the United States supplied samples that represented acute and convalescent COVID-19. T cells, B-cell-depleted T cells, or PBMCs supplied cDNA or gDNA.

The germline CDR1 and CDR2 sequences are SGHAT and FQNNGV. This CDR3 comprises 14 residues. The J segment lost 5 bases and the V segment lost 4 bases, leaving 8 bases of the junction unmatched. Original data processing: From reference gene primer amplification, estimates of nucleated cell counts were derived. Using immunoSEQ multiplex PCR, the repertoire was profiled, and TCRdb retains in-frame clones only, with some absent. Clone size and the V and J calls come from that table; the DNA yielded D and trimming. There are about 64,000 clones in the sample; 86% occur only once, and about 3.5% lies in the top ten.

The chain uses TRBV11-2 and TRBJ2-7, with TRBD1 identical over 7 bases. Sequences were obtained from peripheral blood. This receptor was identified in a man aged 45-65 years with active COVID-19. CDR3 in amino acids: CASSSDRAGNEQYF. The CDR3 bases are TGTGCCAGCAGCTCCGACAGGGCAGGGAACGAGCAGTACTTC. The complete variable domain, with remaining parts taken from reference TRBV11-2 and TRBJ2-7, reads EAGVAQSPRYKIIEKRQSVAFWCNPISGHATLYWYQQILGQGPKLLIQFQNNGVVDDSQLPKDRFSAERLKGVDSTLKIQPAKLEDSAVYLCASSSDRAGNEQYFGPGTRLTVT.